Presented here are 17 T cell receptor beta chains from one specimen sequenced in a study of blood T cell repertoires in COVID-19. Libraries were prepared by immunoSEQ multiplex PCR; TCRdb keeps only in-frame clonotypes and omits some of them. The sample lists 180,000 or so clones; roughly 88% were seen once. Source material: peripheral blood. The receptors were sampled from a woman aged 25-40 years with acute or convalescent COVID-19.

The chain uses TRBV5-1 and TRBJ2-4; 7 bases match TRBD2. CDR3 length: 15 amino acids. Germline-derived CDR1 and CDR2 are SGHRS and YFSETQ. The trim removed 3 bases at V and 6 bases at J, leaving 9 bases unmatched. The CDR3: CASSSGLGGINIQYF. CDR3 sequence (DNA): TGCGCCAGCAGCTCAGGACTCGGGGGGATAAACATTCAGTACTTC.

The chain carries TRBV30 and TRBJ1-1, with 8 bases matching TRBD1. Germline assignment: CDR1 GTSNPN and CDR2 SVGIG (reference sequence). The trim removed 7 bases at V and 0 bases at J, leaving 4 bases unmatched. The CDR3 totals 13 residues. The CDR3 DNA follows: TGTGCCTTTCACAGGGGGATGAACACTGAAGCTTTCTTT. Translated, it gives CAFHRGMNTEAFF.

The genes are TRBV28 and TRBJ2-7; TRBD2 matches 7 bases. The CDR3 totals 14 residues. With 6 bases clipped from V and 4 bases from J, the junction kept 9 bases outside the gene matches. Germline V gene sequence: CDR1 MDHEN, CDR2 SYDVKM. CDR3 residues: CASSETGRNYEQYF. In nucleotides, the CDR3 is TGTGCCAGCAGCGAAACCGGGAGGAATTACGAGCAGTACTTC.

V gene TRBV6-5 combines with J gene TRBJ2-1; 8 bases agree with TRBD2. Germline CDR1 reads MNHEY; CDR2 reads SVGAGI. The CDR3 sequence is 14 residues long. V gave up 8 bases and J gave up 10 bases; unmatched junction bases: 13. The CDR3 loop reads CASSREGWMTEQFF. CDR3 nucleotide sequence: TGTGCCAGCTCACGGGAGGGGTGGATGACGGAGCAGTTCTTC.

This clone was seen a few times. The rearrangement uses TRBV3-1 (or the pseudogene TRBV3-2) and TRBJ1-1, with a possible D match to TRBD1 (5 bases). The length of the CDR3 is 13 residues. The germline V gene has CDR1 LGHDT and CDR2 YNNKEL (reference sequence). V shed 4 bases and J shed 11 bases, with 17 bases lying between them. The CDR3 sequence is CASSLSAGLMAFF. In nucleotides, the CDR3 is TGTGCCAGCAGCCTATCAGCAGGGTTAATGGCTTTCTTT.

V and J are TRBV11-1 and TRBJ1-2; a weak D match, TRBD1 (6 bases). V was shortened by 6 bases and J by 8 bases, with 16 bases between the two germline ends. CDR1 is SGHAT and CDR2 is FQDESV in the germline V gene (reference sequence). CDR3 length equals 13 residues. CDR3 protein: CASSPQGDGGYTF. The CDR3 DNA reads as TGTGCCAGCAGTCCACAGGGCGATGGCGGCTACACCTTC.

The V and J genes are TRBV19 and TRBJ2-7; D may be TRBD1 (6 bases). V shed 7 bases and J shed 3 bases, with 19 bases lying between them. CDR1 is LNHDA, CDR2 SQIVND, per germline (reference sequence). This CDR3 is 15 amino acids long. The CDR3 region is CASKALGATHYEQYF. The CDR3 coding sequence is TGTGCCAGTAAAGCCCTGGGGGCTACACACTACGAGCAGTACTTC.

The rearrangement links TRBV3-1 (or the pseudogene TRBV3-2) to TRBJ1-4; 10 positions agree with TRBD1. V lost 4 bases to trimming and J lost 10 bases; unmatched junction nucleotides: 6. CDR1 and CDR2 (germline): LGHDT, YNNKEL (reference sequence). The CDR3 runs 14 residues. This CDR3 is CASSRQGAPGKLFF. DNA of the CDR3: TGTGCCAGCAGCCGACAGGGGGCGCCGGGAAAACTGTTTTTT.

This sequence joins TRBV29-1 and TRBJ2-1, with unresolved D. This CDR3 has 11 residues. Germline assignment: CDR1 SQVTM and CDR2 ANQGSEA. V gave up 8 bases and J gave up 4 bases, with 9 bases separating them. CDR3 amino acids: CSSVVYNEQFF. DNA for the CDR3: TGCAGCTCCGTAGTGTACAATGAGCAGTTCTTC.

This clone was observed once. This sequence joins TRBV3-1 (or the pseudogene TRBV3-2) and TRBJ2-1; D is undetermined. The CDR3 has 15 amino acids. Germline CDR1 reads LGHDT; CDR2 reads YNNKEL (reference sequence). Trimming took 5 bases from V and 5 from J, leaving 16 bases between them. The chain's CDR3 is CASSYTMTLNNEQFF. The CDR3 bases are TGTGCCAGCAGCTACACTATGACCCTTAACAATGAGCAGTTCTTC.

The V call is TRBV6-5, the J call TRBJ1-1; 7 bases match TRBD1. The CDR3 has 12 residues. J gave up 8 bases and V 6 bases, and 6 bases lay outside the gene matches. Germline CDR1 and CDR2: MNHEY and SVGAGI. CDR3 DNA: TGTGCCAGCAGCCCGACAGGGCCGGAAGCTTTCTTT. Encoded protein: CASSPTGPEAFF.

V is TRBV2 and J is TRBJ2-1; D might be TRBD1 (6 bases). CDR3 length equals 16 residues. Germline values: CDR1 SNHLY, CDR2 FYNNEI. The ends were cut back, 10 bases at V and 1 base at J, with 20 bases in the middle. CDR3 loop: CAILPMRDKSYNEQFF. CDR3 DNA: TGTGCCATCCTCCCCATGAGGGACAAATCCTACAATGAGCAGTTCTTC.

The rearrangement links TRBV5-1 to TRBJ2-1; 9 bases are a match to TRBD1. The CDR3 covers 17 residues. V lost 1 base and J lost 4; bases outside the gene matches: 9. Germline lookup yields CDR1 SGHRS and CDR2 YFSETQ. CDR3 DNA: TGCGCCAGCAGCTTGTTTGTAGTGGGACAGGGTTACAATGAGCAGTTCTTC. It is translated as CASSLFVVGQGYNEQFF.

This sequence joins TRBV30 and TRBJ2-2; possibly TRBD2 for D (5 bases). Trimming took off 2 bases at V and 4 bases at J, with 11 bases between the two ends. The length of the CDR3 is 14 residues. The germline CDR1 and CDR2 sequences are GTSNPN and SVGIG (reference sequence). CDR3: CAWSSRAGTGELFF. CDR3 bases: TGTGCCTGGAGTAGTAGGGCGGGCACCGGGGAGCTGTTTTTT.

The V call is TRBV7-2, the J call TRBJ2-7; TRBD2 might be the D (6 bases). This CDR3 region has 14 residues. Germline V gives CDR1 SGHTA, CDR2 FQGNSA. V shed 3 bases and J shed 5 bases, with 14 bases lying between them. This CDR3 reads CASSLGDFPNEQYF. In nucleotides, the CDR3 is TGTGCCAGCAGCTTGGGGGACTTTCCTAACGAGCAGTACTTC. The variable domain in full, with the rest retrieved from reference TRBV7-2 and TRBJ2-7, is GAGVSQSPSNKVTEKGKDVELRCDPISGHTALYWYRQSLGQGLEFLIYFQGNSAPDKSGLPSDRFSAERTGGSVSTLTIQRTQQEDSAVYLCASSLGDFPNEQYFGPGTRLTVT.

CDR3 bases: TGTGCCAGCAGCTTGAGGATGAATTCACCCCTCCACTTT. Amino acid sequence: CASSLRMNSPLHF. The chain couples TRBV7-2 to TRBJ1-6, with no clear D. The CDR3 is made up of 13 amino acids. The V gene lost 3 bases and the J gene lost 7 bases, with 7 bases spanning the gap. The germline V gene has CDR1 SGHTA and CDR2 FQGNSA.

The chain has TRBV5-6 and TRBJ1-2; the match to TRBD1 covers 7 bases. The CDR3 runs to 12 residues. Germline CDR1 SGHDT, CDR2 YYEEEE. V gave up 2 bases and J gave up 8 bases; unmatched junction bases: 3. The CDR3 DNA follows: TGTGCCAGCAGCTTTCCGGGACAGGGCTACACCTTC. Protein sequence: CASSFPGQGYTF.